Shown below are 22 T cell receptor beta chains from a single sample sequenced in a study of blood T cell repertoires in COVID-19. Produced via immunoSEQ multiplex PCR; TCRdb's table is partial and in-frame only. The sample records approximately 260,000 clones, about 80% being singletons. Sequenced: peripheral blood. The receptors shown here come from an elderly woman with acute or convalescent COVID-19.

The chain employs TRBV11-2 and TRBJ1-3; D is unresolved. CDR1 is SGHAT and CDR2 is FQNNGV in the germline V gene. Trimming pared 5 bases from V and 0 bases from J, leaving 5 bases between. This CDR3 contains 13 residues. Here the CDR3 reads CASSQDSGNTIYF. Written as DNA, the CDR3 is TGTGCCAGCAGCCAGGACTCTGGAAACACCATATATTTT.

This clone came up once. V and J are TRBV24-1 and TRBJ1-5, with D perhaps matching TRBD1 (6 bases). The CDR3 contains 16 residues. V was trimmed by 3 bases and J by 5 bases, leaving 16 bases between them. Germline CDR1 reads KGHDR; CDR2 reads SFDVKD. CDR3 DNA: TGTGCCACCAGTGATCCCGGACAGTTTTTACATCAGCCCCAGCATTTT. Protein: CATSDPGQFLHQPQHF.

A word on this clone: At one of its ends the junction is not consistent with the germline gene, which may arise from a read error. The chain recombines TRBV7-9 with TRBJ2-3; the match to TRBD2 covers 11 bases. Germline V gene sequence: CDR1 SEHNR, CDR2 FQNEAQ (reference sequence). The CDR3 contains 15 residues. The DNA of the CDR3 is TGTGCCAGCAGTTTAGCGGGGGGGCTGCCAGATACGCAGTATTTT. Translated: CASSLAGGLPDTQYF.

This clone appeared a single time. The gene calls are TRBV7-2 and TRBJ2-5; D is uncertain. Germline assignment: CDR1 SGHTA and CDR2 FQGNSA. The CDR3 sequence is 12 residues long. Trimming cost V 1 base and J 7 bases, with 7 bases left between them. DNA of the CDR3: TGTGCCAGCAGCTTAGGGCTAGGGACCCAGTACTTC. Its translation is CASSLGLGTQYF.

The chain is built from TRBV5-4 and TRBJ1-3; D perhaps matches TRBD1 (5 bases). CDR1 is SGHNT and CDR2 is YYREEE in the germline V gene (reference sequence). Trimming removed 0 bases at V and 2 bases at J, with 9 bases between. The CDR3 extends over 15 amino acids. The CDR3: CASSLAPGTGNTIYF. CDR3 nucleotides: TGTGCCAGCAGCTTGGCGCCAGGGACTGGAAACACCATATATTTT.

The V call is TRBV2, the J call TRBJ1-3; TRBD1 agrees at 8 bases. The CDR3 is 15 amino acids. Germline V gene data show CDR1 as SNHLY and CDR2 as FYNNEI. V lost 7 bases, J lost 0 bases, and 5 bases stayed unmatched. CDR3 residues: CASNTGQGSGNTIYF. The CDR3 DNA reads TGTGCCAGCAACACCGGACAGGGCTCTGGAAACACCATATATTTT.

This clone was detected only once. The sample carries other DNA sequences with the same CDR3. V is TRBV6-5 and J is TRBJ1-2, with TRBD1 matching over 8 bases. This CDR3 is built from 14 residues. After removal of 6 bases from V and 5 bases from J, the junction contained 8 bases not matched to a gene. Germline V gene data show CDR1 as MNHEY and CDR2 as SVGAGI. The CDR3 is CASSRGQGGYGYTF. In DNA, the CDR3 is TGTGCCAGCAGCCGTGGACAGGGCGGATATGGCTACACCTTC.

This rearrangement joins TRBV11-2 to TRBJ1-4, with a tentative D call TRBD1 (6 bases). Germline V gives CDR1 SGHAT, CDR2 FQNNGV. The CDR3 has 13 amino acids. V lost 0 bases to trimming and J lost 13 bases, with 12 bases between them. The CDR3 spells CASSLDRLGGLFF. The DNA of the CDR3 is TGTGCCAGCAGCTTAGATCGCCTAGGGGGACTGTTTTTT.

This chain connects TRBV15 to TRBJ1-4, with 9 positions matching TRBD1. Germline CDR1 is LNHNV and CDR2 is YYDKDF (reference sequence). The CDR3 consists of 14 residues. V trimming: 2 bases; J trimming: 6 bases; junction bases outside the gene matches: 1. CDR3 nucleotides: TGTGCCACCAGCAGAAACAGGGGGCATGAAAAACTGTTTTTT. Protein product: CATSRNRGHEKLFF.

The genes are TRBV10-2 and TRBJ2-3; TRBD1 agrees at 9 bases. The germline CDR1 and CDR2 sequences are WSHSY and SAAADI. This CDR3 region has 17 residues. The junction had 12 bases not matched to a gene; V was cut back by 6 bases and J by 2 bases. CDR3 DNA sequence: TGCGCCAGCAGCCTCGGTGCGGGGGACAGGGACACAGATACGCAGTATTTT. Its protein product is CASSLGAGDRDTDTQYF.

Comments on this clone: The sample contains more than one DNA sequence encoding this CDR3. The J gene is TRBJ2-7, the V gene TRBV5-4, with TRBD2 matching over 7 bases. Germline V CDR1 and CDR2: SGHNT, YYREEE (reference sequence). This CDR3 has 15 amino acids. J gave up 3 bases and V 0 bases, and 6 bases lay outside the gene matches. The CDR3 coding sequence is TGTGCCAGCAGCTTGGCGGGGGGAGCTAACTACGAGCAGTACTTC. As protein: CASSLAGGANYEQYF.

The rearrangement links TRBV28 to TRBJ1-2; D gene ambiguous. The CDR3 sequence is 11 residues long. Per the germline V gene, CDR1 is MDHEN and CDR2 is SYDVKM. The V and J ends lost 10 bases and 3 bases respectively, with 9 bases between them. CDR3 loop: CATQRDYGYTF. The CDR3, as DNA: TGTGCCACCCAGAGGGACTATGGCTACACCTTC.

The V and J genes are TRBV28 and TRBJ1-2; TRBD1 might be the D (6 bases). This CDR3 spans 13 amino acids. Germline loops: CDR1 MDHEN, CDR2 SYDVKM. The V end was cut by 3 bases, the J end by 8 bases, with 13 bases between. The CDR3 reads CASSFPSGVGYTF. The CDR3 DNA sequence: TGTGCCAGCAGTTTTCCCTCAGGGGTGGGCTACACCTTC.

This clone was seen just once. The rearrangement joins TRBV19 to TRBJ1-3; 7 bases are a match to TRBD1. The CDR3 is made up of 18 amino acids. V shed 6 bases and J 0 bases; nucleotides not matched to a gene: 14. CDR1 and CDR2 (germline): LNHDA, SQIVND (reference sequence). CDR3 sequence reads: CASSPHQQGTLSGNTIYF. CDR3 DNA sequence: TGTGCCAGTAGCCCCCATCAACAGGGGACGCTCTCTGGAAACACCATATATTTT.

The CDR3 region is CATKYGEGDGYGYTF. Written as DNA, the CDR3 is TGTGCCACCAAATATGGGGAGGGAGACGGCTATGGCTACACCTTC. The rearrangement links TRBV19 to TRBJ1-2; the D is unclear. The CDR3 has 15 residues. Germline assignment: CDR1 LNHDA and CDR2 SQIVND (reference sequence). The V end lost 10 bases, the J end lost 4 bases, and 22 bases lay between the germline ends.

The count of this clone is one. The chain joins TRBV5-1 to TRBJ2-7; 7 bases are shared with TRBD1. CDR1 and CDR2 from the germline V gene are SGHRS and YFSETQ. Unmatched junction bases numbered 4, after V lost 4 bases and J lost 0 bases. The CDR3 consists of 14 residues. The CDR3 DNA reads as TGCGCCAGCAGCGAACAGGGGCCCTCCTACGAGCAGTACTTC. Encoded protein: CASSEQGPSYEQYF.

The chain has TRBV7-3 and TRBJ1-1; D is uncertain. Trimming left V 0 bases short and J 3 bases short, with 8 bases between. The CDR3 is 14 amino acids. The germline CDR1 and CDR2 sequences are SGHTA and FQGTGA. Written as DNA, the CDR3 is TGTGCCAGCAGCTTAACTCGCGTTCACACTGAAGCTTTCTTT. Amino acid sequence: CASSLTRVHTEAFF. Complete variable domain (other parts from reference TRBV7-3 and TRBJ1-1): GAGVSQTPSNKVTEKGKYVELRCDPISGHTALYWYRQSLGQGPEFLIYFQGTGAADDSGLPNDRFFAVRPEGSVSTLKIQRTERGDSAVYLCASSLTRVHTEAFFGQGTRLTVV.

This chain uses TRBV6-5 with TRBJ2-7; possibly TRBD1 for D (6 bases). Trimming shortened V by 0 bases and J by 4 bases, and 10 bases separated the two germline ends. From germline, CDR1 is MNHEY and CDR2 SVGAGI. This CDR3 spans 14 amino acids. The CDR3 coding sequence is TGTGCCAGCAGTTACTCTGGGCAGGGGTACGAGCAGTACTTC. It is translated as CASSYSGQGYEQYF.

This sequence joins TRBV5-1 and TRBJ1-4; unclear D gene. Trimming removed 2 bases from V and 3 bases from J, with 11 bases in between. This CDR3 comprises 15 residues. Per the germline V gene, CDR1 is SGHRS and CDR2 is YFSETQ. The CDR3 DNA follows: TGCGCCAGCAGCTTCCGGAGATCTGCTAATGAAAAACTGTTTTTT. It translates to CASSFRRSANEKLFF.

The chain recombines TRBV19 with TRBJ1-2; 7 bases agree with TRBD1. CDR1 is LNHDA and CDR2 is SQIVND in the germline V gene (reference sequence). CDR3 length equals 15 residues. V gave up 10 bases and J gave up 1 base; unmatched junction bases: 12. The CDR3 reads CATWDRHRSNYGYTF. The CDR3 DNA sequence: TGTGCCACGTGGGACAGACACCGGAGTAACTATGGCTACACCTTC.

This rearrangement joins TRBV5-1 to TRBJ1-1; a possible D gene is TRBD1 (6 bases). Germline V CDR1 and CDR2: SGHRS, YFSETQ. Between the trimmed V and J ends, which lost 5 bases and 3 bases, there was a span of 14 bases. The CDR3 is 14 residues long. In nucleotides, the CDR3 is TGCGCCAGCAGTTACCAGGGGTACGACACTGAAGCTTTCTTT. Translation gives CASSYQGYDTEAFF.

The CDR3 spells CASSISGGPTDTQYF. The CDR3, as DNA: TGCGCCAGCAGCATTAGCGGGGGCCCCACAGATACGCAGTATTTT. The V call is TRBV5-1, the J call TRBJ2-3; 9 bases agree with TRBD2. The trim removed 4 bases at V and 2 bases at J, leaving 5 bases unmatched. This CDR3 has 15 residues. The germline gives CDR1 SGHRS, CDR2 YFSETQ.